This T cell receptor (beta chain) was identified in a study of PD-1 blockade in classical Hodgkin lymphoma. About the research overall: Nivolumab dosing for patients was 3 mg/kg, administered intravenously every 2 weeks. Study outcomes and limitations: Those patients who began receiving nivolumab less than 1 year after ASCT had lower diversity, and they were excluded. In CD4+ cells, TCR diversity went up significantly by C4D1, but in CD8+ cells it did not.

Time point given: cycle 4 day 1 (C4D1), after less than seven weeks of nivolumab. The patients all showed relapse after autologous stem cell transplantation, while their brentuximab vedotin exposure varied. Patients' outcomes at their best amounted to complete response, partial response or progressive disease. Assay: immunoSEQ multiplex PCR; the TCRdb copy retains only in-frame clones and omits some. The repertoire holds roughly 100,000 clones, with roughly 87% as singletons. A note on this clone: The antigen is unknown.

The CDR3 sequence is 14 residues long. Germline V gene data show CDR1 as SNHLY and CDR2 as FYNNEI. V lost 6 bases and J 4 bases, leaving 13 bases between the germline ends. Material: peripheral blood mononuclear cells (PBMCs), obtained before the fourth cycle of nivolumab. This sequence originates from a human donor with classical Hodgkin lymphoma. The chain joins TRBV2 to TRBJ1-5, with D uncertain. The CDR3, as DNA: TGTGCCAGCAGCGCGGACCGAAATAATCAGCCCCAGCATTTT. Amino acids: CASSADRNNQPQHF.